Below are 29 T cell receptor beta chains sequenced from a single sample in a study of T cell repertoires in cytomegalovirus infection (dated 2019 in TCRdb). For these receptors, no antigen is known. Taken with the paper, the label for treatment or condition translates to: in vitro stimulation with specific CMV peptide epitopes to enrich CMV-specific T cells. Sequencing was carried out with an Illumina HiSeq 1500. TCRdb applied fastp at Q25 and MiXCR to the public reads, then kept only in-frame beta chains. Every distinct CDR3 protein forms one entry, paired with its most common genes and DNA. The sample table lists 700,000 to 950,000 distinct CDR3 sequences, approximately 29% of them with a count of one. In total, the top ten clones hold 9.5% to 15% of the sample. Source: cultured CD8+ T cells from PBMCs, taken from culture after CMV antigen stimulation. The receptor set was obtained from a human donor in good health (CMV status not recorded). Some clones in this sample may be carry-over from other donors' samples.

This clonotype showed up just a few times. DNA for the CDR3: TGTGCCAGCAGCTTAGAAGGACAGGGATCAACTAATGAAAAACTGTTTTTT. Translation gives CASSLEGQGSTNEKLFF. The J gene is TRBJ1-4, the V gene TRBV7-9; TRBD1 matches at 8 bases. Trimming at V came to 1 base and at J to 0 bases, leaving 4 bases not matched to a gene. The CDR3 loop spans 17 amino acids. The germline V gene encodes CDR1 SEHNR and CDR2 FQNEAQ (reference sequence). Full variable domain (rest looked up from reference TRBV7-9 and TRBJ1-4): DTGVSQNPRHKITKRGQNVTFRCDPISEHNRLYWYRQTLGQGPEFLTYFQNEAQLEKSRLLSDRFSAERPKGSFSTLEIQRTEQGDSAMYLCASSLEGQGSTNEKLFFGSGTQLSVL.

This rearrangement joins TRBV15 to TRBJ2-3; 14 bases are a match to TRBD2. CDR1 is LNHNV, CDR2 YYDKDF, per germline (reference sequence). The V segment lost 4 bases and the J segment 3 bases; nucleotides outside the gene matches: 6. The CDR3 extends over 17 amino acids. CDR3 nucleotide sequence: TGTGCCACCAGCACCCGACTAGCGGGGGGGCATACAGATACGCAGTATTTT. Amino acids: CATSTRLAGGHTDTQYF. Supplemented by reference TRBV15 and TRBJ2-3, the full variable domain reads DAMVIQNPRYQVTQFGKPVTLSCSQTLNHNVMYWYQQKSSQAPKLLFHYYDKDFNNEADTPDNFQSRRPNTSFCFLDIRSPGLGDTAMYLCATSTRLAGGHTDTQYFGPGTRLTVL.

The rearrangement joins TRBV9 to TRBJ2-6, with D perhaps matching TRBD1 or TRBD2 (8 bases each). The CDR3 sequence is 21 residues long. V was pared by 3 bases and J by 3 bases, with 28 bases between. Germline CDR1 SGDLS, CDR2 YYNGEE. The CDR3 spells CASSGGGTGNLRGFGANVLTF. The CDR3 DNA reads TGTGCCAGCAGCGGCGGGGGGACAGGAAACCTTCGGGGGTTTGGGGCCAACGTCCTGACTTTC.

This clonotype has just a few counts. The chain combines TRBV7-9 with TRBJ1-5, with 9 bases that match TRBD1. Germline loops: CDR1 SEHNR, CDR2 FQNEAQ (reference sequence). The CDR3 totals 14 residues. J gave up 4 bases and V 5 bases, and 3 bases lay outside the gene matches. CDR3 sequence (DNA): TGTGCCAGCAGCGGGACAGGGTATAATCAGCCCCAGCATTTT. It encodes CASSGTGYNQPQHF.

The gene calls are TRBV7-9 and TRBJ2-5; the match to TRBD1 covers 9 bases. V was clipped by 5 bases and J by 5 bases; unmatched bases: 6. Germline assignment: CDR1 SEHNR and CDR2 FQNEAQ (reference sequence). The length of the CDR3 is 14 residues. Written as DNA, the CDR3 is TGTGCCAGCAGCATACAGGGACAGGGCGAGACCCAGTACTTC. Translation: CASSIQGQGETQYF.

This clonotype was recorded at least ten times. The CDR3 loop is CASSLGGPYEQYV. The CDR3 region has the DNA TGTGCCAGCAGCTTAGGGGGGCCCTACGAGCAGTACGTC. The V and J genes are TRBV11-2 and TRBJ2-7, with D tentatively TRBD1 (6 bases). Deletions cut 1 base from V and 2 bases from J, with 6 bases between. CDR1 SGHAT and CDR2 FQNNGV come from the germline V gene. This CDR3 has 13 residues.

Concerning this clonotype: Sequence at one end of the junction differs from germline and may be a read error. The rearrangement links TRBV10-2 to TRBJ2-4; maybe TRBD2 (5 bases). The CDR3 consists of 14 residues. Germline V gene sequence: CDR1 WSHSY, CDR2 SAAADI. CDR3 in amino acids: CASSESRVSGRTHF. CDR3 coding DNA: TGCGCCAGCAGTGAGTCGAGGGTAAGCGGACGAACACACTTC.

A few counts support this clonotype. V gene TRBV6-5 combines with J gene TRBJ2-7; D tentatively fits TRBD1 or TRBD2 (6 bases each). This CDR3 is 15 amino acids long. The germline V gene encodes CDR1 MNHEY and CDR2 SVGAGI. V was shortened by 3 bases and J by 5 bases, with 17 bases between the two germline ends. In nucleotides, the CDR3 is TGTGCCAGCAGTTATTATCGGAGGGGGAGCGACGAGCAGTACTTC. Protein product: CASSYYRRGSDEQYF.

The sample holds a few counts of this clonotype. This chain links TRBV10-2 with TRBJ1-1; D not resolved. V lost 1 base and J lost 3, with 9 bases in between. CDR3 length equals 14 residues. Per germline, CDR1 WSHSY and CDR2 SAAADI. The CDR3: CASSELGLDTEAFF. The CDR3, as DNA: TGCGCCAGCAGTGAGTTAGGGCTGGACACTGAAGCTTTCTTT.

The genes are TRBV2 and TRBJ2-3, with a tentative D call TRBD1 (6 bases). Between the trimmed V and J ends, which lost 9 bases and 2 bases, there was a span of 12 bases. There are 13 residues in the CDR3. CDR1 is SNHLY and CDR2 is FYNNEI in the germline V gene. DNA for the CDR3: TGTGCCAGGGGACAACTAACCACAGATACGCAGTATTTT. Its protein is CARGQLTTDTQYF.

The table lists this clonotype with many counts. The genes are TRBV24-1 and TRBJ2-3; 7 nucleotides agree with TRBD1. V lost 6 bases and J lost 2; bases outside the gene matches: 7. The CDR3 has 15 residues. Germline V lookup: CDR1 KGHDR, CDR2 SFDVKD. The CDR3 loop reads CATSWGTDDTDTQYF. DNA of the CDR3: TGTGCCACCAGTTGGGGGACAGACGACACAGATACGCAGTATTTT.

This chain uses TRBV9 with TRBJ2-1, with 12 bases fitting TRBD2. Per the germline V gene, CDR1 is SGDLS and CDR2 is YYNGEE. This CDR3 comprises 16 residues. Trimming removed 0 bases from V and 8 bases from J; junction bases left unmatched: 6. CDR3 region: CASSVVASGRVDEQFF. CDR3 DNA sequence: TGTGCCAGCAGCGTAGTGGCTAGCGGGAGGGTGGATGAGCAGTTCTTC.

The rearrangement joins TRBV6-1 to TRBJ2-3; 11 bases are a match to TRBD2. The trim removed 6 bases at V and 6 bases at J, leaving 20 bases unmatched. The CDR3 is 19 residues long. CDR1 and CDR2 from the germline V gene are MNHNS and SASEGT. The CDR3 DNA reads TGTGCCAGCAGGGACCAACCTCTGGGACTAGCGGCTGGGGGGGATACGCAGTATTTT. It specifies CASRDQPLGLAAGGDTQYF.

The J gene is TRBJ2-1, the V gene TRBV4-1; 7 positions agree with TRBD1. The CDR3 totals 13 residues. With V trimmed by 3 bases and J by 16 bases, 12 bases remained unmatched. CDR1 and CDR2 from the germline V gene are MGHRA and YSYEKL. Here the CDR3 reads CASSQVPGTVLFF. The CDR3 region has the DNA TGCGCCAGCAGCCAGGTCCCCGGGACAGTTTTATTCTTC.

The chain couples TRBV20-1 to TRBJ2-2, with 8 bases that match TRBD1. The V segment lost 5 bases and the J segment 5 bases; nucleotides outside the gene matches: 4. This CDR3 has 13 amino acids. Looked up from germline, CDR1 is DFQATT and CDR2 is SNEGSKA (reference sequence). CDR3 residues: CSAQDRGTGELFF. CDR3 nucleotide sequence: TGCAGTGCTCAAGACAGGGGAACCGGGGAGCTGTTTTTT.

This chain uses TRBV18 with TRBJ2-1, with 9 bases that match TRBD2. Germline trimming cut 2 bases from V and 5 bases from J; bases unmatched to any gene: 4. The CDR3 covers 15 residues. CDR1 and CDR2 (germline): KGHSH, LQKENI. The CDR3 region has the DNA TGTGCCAGCTCACCAAAGCGGGGGGTAAACAATGAGCAGTTCTTC. Its protein product is CASSPKRGVNNEQFF.

The chain couples TRBV2 to TRBJ1-1; D uncertain. This CDR3 is 14 amino acids long. V gave up 6 bases and J gave up 1 base, with 12 bases separating them. Looked up from germline, CDR1 is SNHLY and CDR2 is FYNNEI. CDR3 protein: CASRRLTENTEAFF. For the CDR3, the DNA is TGTGCCAGCAGGCGTCTGACCGAGAACACTGAAGCTTTCTTT. Full variable domain (remainder filled in from reference TRBV2 and TRBJ1-1): EPEVTQTPSHQVTQMGQEVILRCVPISNHLYFYWYRQILGQKVEFLVSFYNNEISEKSEIFDDQFSVERPDGSNFTLKIRSTKLEDSAMYFCASRRLTENTEAFFGQGTRLTVV.

The genes are TRBV19 and TRBJ1-1; the D gene is possibly TRBD1 (6 bases). This CDR3 comprises 14 residues. The germline CDR1 and CDR2 sequences are LNHDA and SQIVND (reference sequence). V gave up 1 base and J gave up 2 bases, with 8 bases separating them. CDR3 loop: CASSIGGGNTEAFF. CDR3 coding DNA: TGTGCCAGTAGTATAGGAGGGGGAAACACTGAAGCTTTCTTT.

The chain combines TRBV4-1 with TRBJ2-1, with a weak D call TRBD2 (5 bases). The germline gives CDR1 MGHRA, CDR2 YSYEKL. This CDR3 region has 15 residues. V was trimmed by 0 bases and J by 6 bases, leaving 12 bases between them. The CDR3 loop reads CASSQDPLAPNEQFF. The CDR3, as DNA: TGCGCCAGCAGCCAAGATCCCCTAGCCCCCAATGAGCAGTTCTTC.

In this sample, this clonotype turned up a few times. The gene calls are TRBV13 and TRBJ2-7, with TRBD1 matching 10 bases. The CDR3 sequence is 14 residues long. The junction had 6 bases not matched to a gene; V was cut back by 5 bases and J by 5 bases. Germline V lookup: CDR1 PRHDT, CDR2 FYEKMQ (reference sequence). CDR3 nucleotide sequence: TGTGCCAGCAGCCGTGGCGGGACAGGGGACGAGCAGTACTTC. This codes for CASSRGGTGDEQYF.

V and J are TRBV6-2 or TRBV6-3 and TRBJ1-2, with 9 positions matching TRBD1. The CDR3 loop spans 16 amino acids. After removal of 0 bases from V and 3 bases from J, the junction contained 5 bases not matched to a gene. Germline V gene lookup returns CDR1 MNHEY and CDR2 SVGEGT. This CDR3 is CASSYSVDRGDYGYTF. The CDR3 nucleotides read TGTGCCAGCAGTTACTCGGTGGACAGGGGAGACTATGGCTACACCTTC.

Only a few counts were recorded for this clonotype. This rearrangement joins TRBV7-9 to TRBJ2-5; possible D gene TRBD1, 6 bases. This CDR3 is 13 amino acids long. The germline V gene encodes CDR1 SEHNR and CDR2 FQNEAQ (reference sequence). Trimming removed 1 base at V and 6 bases at J, with 9 bases between. DNA for the CDR3: TGTGCCAGCAGCTTAGACAGGGCGAAGACCCAGTACTTC. Its translation is CASSLDRAKTQYF.

This clonotype occurred once. One end of the junction fails to match germline, which may point to a read error. The rearrangement joins TRBV29-1 to TRBJ2-1; 9 nucleotides match TRBD2. The germline V gene has CDR1 SQVTM and CDR2 ANQGSEA. The CDR3 has 14 residues. CDR3 DNA sequence: TGCAGCTTTGAGGGACTAGCCGCGTCCAATGAGCAGTTCTTC. Its translation is CSFEGLAASNEQFF.

This clonotype was detected ten times or more. The chain combines TRBV6-2 or TRBV6-3 with TRBJ2-7; D is uncertain. In germline, CDR1 is MNHEY, CDR2 SVGEGT. The CDR3 totals 13 residues. Trimming removed 0 bases from V and 4 bases from J, with 7 bases in between. The CDR3 DNA sequence: TGTGCCAGCAGTTACTCGGCTGTATACGAGCAGTACGTC. Its protein product is CASSYSAVYEQYV.

This clonotype has a count of ten or more. The V call is TRBV7-8, the J call TRBJ2-2, with 7 bases matching TRBD2. Germline V gives CDR1 SGHVS, CDR2 FQNEAQ. The CDR3 is 13 residues long. V was clipped by 11 bases and J by 4 bases; unmatched bases: 7. CDR3 in amino acids: CAAGEGSTGELFF. The CDR3 region has the DNA TGTGCCGCGGGGGAGGGTAGCACCGGGGAGCTGTTTTTT.

This clonotype was counted a few times. This chain joins TRBV6-5 and TRBJ2-1; 11 nucleotides line up with TRBD2. Germline V lookup: CDR1 MNHEY, CDR2 SVGAGI. Trimming cost V 0 bases and J 5 bases; bases outside gene matches: 3. The CDR3 has 16 residues. CDR3 DNA sequence: TGTGCCAGCAGTTACTCAGAGACTAGCGGGGACAATGAGCAGTTCTTC. Its translation: CASSYSETSGDNEQFF.

The chain is built from TRBV28 and TRBJ1-5, with 8 bases fitting TRBD1. V lost 5 bases and J lost 0; bases outside the gene matches: 3. The CDR3 runs to 15 residues. Germline-derived CDR1 and CDR2 are MDHEN and SYDVKM. The DNA of the CDR3 is TGTGCCAGCAGTAGGGACAGGCATAGCAATCAGCCCCAGCATTTT. Protein product: CASSRDRHSNQPQHF.

The J gene is TRBJ1-1, the V gene TRBV6-6; 7 bases align to TRBD1. The length of the CDR3 is 15 residues. V was pared by 0 bases and J by 5 bases, with 6 bases of the junction left unmatched. Germline V gene sequence: CDR1 MNHNY, CDR2 SVGAGI (reference sequence). For the CDR3, the DNA is TGTGCCAGCAGTTACTCGACAGGGAGGTGGACTGAAGCTTTCTTT. It encodes CASSYSTGRWTEAFF.

This clonotype was seen a few times. This rearrangement joins TRBV7-6 to TRBJ2-2; maybe TRBD1 (5 bases). CDR1 and CDR2 from the germline V gene are SGHVS and FNYEAQ. The CDR3 is made up of 14 amino acids. Trimming pared 6 bases from V and 6 bases from J, leaving 14 bases between. CDR3 amino acids: CASRSLIGAGELFF. CDR3 sequence (DNA): TGTGCCAGCAGATCATTAATAGGGGCCGGGGAGCTGTTTTTT.